The next 11 T cell receptor beta chains were all read from a single sample in a study of cytomegalovirus exposure and HLA in healthy donors. The PCR employed 60 Vbeta primers together with 13 Jbeta primers. The method was immunoSEQ multiplex PCR; TCRdb's version includes in-frame clones alone and lacks a portion of them. The sample shows approximately 140,000 clones, 60% to 85% of them seen only once. The sample was PBMCs. These receptors all come from a young man in good health and CMV-seronegative.

CDR3 protein: CASSSEGSNTEAFF. The CDR3 DNA is TGTGCCAGCAGCTCGGAGGGCTCGAACACTGAAGCTTTCTTT. This chain joins TRBV5-4 and TRBJ1-1; no reliable D call. This CDR3 is 14 amino acids long. Between the trimmed V and J ends, which lost 3 bases and 1 base, there was a span of 10 bases. Germline V gives CDR1 SGHNT, CDR2 YYREEE (reference sequence).

This clone has just one count. The chain uses TRBV19 and TRBJ1-2, with a tentative D call TRBD1 (6 bases). Germline assignment: CDR1 LNHDA and CDR2 SQIVND (reference sequence). V lost 6 bases to trimming and J lost 9 bases, with 14 bases between them. The CDR3 totals 12 residues. CDR3 sequence reads: CASSRPDRRYTF. The CDR3 DNA is TGTGCCAGTAGCCGACCAGACAGGCGCTACACCTTC.

The chain uses TRBV30 and TRBJ2-6; D unclear. With 2 bases removed from V and 0 bases from J, the gap between germline ends came to 8 bases. The CDR3 runs to 15 residues. The V gene's germline CDR1 is GTSNPN and CDR2 SVGIG (reference sequence). The CDR3 DNA reads as TGTGCCTGGAGTTTACACGTCTCTGGGGCCAACGTCCTGACTTTC. It specifies CAWSLHVSGANVLTF.

V is TRBV7-8 and J is TRBJ2-5; D is possibly TRBD1 (6 bases). V lost 5 bases and J 2 bases, leaving 12 bases between the germline ends. Germline V gene lookup returns CDR1 SGHVS and CDR2 FQNEAQ. The CDR3 has 14 amino acids. CDR3 protein: CASSGRTEQETQYF. In DNA, the CDR3 is TGTGCCAGCAGCGGAAGGACAGAGCAAGAGACCCAGTACTTC. Looking up the rest from reference TRBV7-8 and TRBJ2-5 gives the full variable domain: GAGVSQSPRYKVAKRGQDVALRCDPISGHVSLFWYQQALGQGPEFLTYFQNEAQLDKSGLPSDRFFAERPEGSVSTLKIQRTQQEDSAVYLCASSGRTEQETQYFGPGTRLLVL.

The V call is TRBV12-5, the J call TRBJ2-1; 8 nucleotides line up with TRBD2. The CDR3 has 16 residues. After removal of 2 bases from V and 4 bases from J, the junction contained 7 bases not matched to a gene. From germline, CDR1 is LGHNT and CDR2 FRNRAP. In nucleotides, the CDR3 is TGTGCTAGTGGTTTGCTAGCGGGTTTACCTTACAATGAGCAGTTCTTC. Translation gives CASGLLAGLPYNEQFF.

The table lists this clone with a count of one. V gene TRBV5-1 combines with J gene TRBJ2-5; 8 bases align to TRBD1. TRBJ2-7 matches the DNA end more closely, so the J call is doubtful. Germline CDR1 SGHRS, CDR2 YFSETQ. CDR3 size: 13 residues. The CDR3 DNA is TGCGCCAGCAGCGTACAGGGGGCCTACGAGCAGTACTTC. It yields the protein CASSVQGAYEQYF.

A few counts support this clone. This chain connects TRBV6-5 to TRBJ1-1, with 7 bases identical to TRBD1. With V trimmed by 3 bases and J by 0 bases, 1 base remained unmatched. Germline CDR1 reads MNHEY; CDR2 reads SVGAGI. The CDR3 sequence is 14 residues long. The CDR3 protein is CASSYGQVNTEAFF. The CDR3 nucleotides read TGTGCCAGCAGTTATGGACAGGTGAACACTGAAGCTTTCTTT.

This clone has just one count. The rearrangement uses TRBV25-1 and TRBJ1-1, with D unclear. Germline CDR1 and CDR2: MGHDK and SYGVNS. The CDR3 is 11 amino acids. V was pared by 4 bases and J by 5 bases, with 5 bases between. The CDR3, as DNA: TGTGCCAGCAGTGGAGGAACTGAAGCTTTCTTT. This sequence encodes CASSGGTEAFF.

CDR3 in DNA: TGTGCCATCAGTGTAGCGATCCCCCCTCCCAGTAACTATGGCTACACCTTC. Encoded protein: CAISVAIPPPSNYGYTF. The chain is built from TRBV10-3 and TRBJ1-2, with D hard to call. Trimming took off 4 bases at V and 1 base at J, with 19 bases between the two ends. The CDR3 is 17 residues long. The germline gives CDR1 ENHRY, CDR2 SYGVKD.

The gene calls are TRBV29-1 and TRBJ1-2; D gene ambiguous. The CDR3 has 12 residues. The ends were cut back, 7 bases at V and 4 bases at J, with 13 bases in the middle. The germline gives CDR1 SQVTM, CDR2 ANQGSEA. Written as DNA, the CDR3 is TGCAGCGCTGACCCGGTTACCTATGGCTACACCTTC. This sequence encodes CSADPVTYGYTF.

The chain couples TRBV4-3 to TRBJ1-2; D is undetermined. The CDR3 is made up of 15 amino acids. CDR1 and CDR2 (germline): LGHNA, YSLEER. Trimming removed 4 bases at V and 4 bases at J, with 16 bases between. CDR3 DNA sequence: TGCGCCAGCAGCCCCCCCGGGGTGGGTAGCTATGGCTACACCTTC. It yields the protein CASSPPGVGSYGYTF.